One sample yielded the 5 T cell receptor beta chains listed below, sequenced in a study of blood T cell repertoires in COVID-19 (TCRdb year 2020). Library creation used the immunoSEQ multiplex PCR assay. Here the immuneACCESS table is served through TCRdb, limited to in-frame sequences with V and J called. Missing clones are a known gap in these copies; in checked studies unresolved V genes cover under half, and the rest lacks a known reason. For this sample the table gives 230,000 or so clones, of which roughly 84% were detected only once. The ten most abundant clones make up about 20% of the sample. The sequenced sample consisted of peripheral blood. The receptors here all came from a man aged 30 to 39 with active or convalescent COVID-19.

The chain employs TRBV30 and TRBJ2-2, with D possibly matching TRBD2 (6 bases). V gave up 2 bases and J gave up 1 base, with 8 bases separating them. The germline V gene encodes CDR1 GTSNPN and CDR2 SVGIG (reference sequence). CDR3 length: 14 amino acids. This CDR3 reads CAWSPAGNTGELFF. The CDR3 DNA reads TGTGCCTGGAGTCCAGCGGGGAACACCGGGGAGCTGTTTTTT. Variable domain in full (rest from reference TRBV30 and TRBJ2-2): SQTIHQWPATLVQPVGSPLSLECTVEGTSNPNLYWYRQAAGRGLQLLFYSVGIGQISSEVPQNLSASRPQDRQFILSSKKLLLSDSGFYLCAWSPAGNTGELFFGEGSRLTVL.

The chain recombines TRBV12-5 with TRBJ2-1; 8 bases are shared with TRBD2. Germline CDR1 reads LGHNT; CDR2 reads FRNRAP. Trimming took 0 bases from V and 2 from J; bases not matched to a gene: 6. This CDR3 is built from 17 residues. The CDR3: CASGLVLTGGAYNEQFF. The CDR3 DNA is TGTGCTAGTGGTTTGGTACTGACCGGGGGGGCCTACAATGAGCAGTTCTTC.

The CDR3 sequence is CASSLGSKSSYNEQFF. The CDR3 DNA sequence: TGTGCCAGCAGCTTAGGGTCCAAGAGCTCCTACAATGAGCAGTTCTTC. This sequence joins TRBV11-2 and TRBJ2-1; D is uncertain. From germline, CDR1 is SGHAT and CDR2 FQNNGV. The CDR3 covers 16 residues. The V end lost 1 base, the J end lost 0 bases, and 10 bases lay between the germline ends. Full variable domain (rest looked up from reference TRBV11-2 and TRBJ2-1): EAGVAQSPRYKIIEKRQSVAFWCNPISGHATLYWYQQILGQGPKLLIQFQNNGVVDDSQLPKDRFSAERLKGVDSTLKIQPAKLEDSAVYLCASSLGSKSSYNEQFFGPGTRLTVL.

The rearrangement uses TRBV7-6 and TRBJ2-1, with TRBD2 as a possible D gene (6 bases). Trimming stripped 4 bases from V and 0 bases from J, with 10 bases between. Germline assignment: CDR1 SGHVS and CDR2 FNYEAQ. There are 15 residues in the CDR3. As DNA, the CDR3 is TGTGCCAGCAGCTCCTGGACTAACTCCTACAATGAGCAGTTCTTC. Amino acid sequence: CASSSWTNSYNEQFF.

The CDR3 spells CASSINRGDGYTF. CDR3 sequence (DNA): TGTGCCAGTAGTATAAACAGGGGCGATGGCTACACCTTC. This chain links TRBV19 with TRBJ1-2, with 7 bases fitting TRBD1. V dropped 2 bases and J dropped 6; count of bases not matched to a gene: 3. Germline V gives CDR1 LNHDA, CDR2 SQIVND (reference sequence). This CDR3 has 13 amino acids. Full variable domain (outside the CDR3, taken from reference TRBV19 and TRBJ1-2): DGGITQSPKYLFRKEGQNVTLSCEQNLNHDAMYWYRQDPGQGLRLIYYSQIVNDFQKGDIAEGYSVSREKKESFPLTVTSAQKNPTAFYLCASSINRGDGYTFGSGTRLTVV.